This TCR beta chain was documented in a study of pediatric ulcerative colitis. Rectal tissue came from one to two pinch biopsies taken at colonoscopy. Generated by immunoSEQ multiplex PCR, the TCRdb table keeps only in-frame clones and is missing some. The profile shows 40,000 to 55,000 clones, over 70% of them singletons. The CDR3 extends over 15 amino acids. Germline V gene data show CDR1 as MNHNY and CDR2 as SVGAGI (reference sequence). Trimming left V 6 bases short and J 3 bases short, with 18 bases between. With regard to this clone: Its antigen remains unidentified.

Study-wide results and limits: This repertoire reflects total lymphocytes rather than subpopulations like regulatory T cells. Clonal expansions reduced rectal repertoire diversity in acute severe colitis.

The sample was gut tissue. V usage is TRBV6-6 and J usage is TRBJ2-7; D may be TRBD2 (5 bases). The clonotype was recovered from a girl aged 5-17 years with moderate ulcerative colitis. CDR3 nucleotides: TGTGCCAGCAGCGTTTCTGGGAGTGGTAACTACGAGCAGTACTTC. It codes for CASSVSGSGNYEQYF.